This T cell receptor (beta chain) was observed in a study of PD-L1 blockade in urothelial cancer. Study details: Timepoints chosen for blood analysis were 3 weeks (second dose) and 6 weeks after treatment start. A median approximately 150,000 T cells were found in blood samples.

Templates that were synthetic TCR analogs were spiked into each PCR. Profiled with immunoSEQ multiplex PCR; TCRdb holds only in-frame clones, not every one. The data contain about 80,000 clones, roughly nine tenths of them singletons. This TCR was recovered from a woman in her 70s with urothelial cancer. This specimen consisted of PBMCs, obtained around atezolizumab (anti-PD-L1) treatment.

Here the CDR3 reads CASSLQTGYGYTF. CDR3 DNA: TGTGCCAGCAGCCTACAGACCGGCTATGGCTACACCTTC. The chain combines TRBV5-4 with TRBJ1-2; no reliable D call. This CDR3 region has 13 residues. Germline V lookup: CDR1 SGHNT, CDR2 YYREEE (reference sequence). Trimming stripped 4 bases from V and 4 bases from J, with 11 bases between.